The entry below gives a single T cell receptor (beta chain) sequence along with its context. The CDR3 consists of 16 residues. J lost 0 bases, V lost 0 bases, and 4 bases had no gene match. Germline lookup yields CDR1 MNHEY and CDR2 SVGEGT. This sample is part of a study of blood T cell repertoires in COVID-19. Some clones are missing from TCRdb's copy, which holds only in-frame ones; the method was immunoSEQ multiplex PCR. The sample carries tens of thousands of clones, roughly 87% recorded once. The source of this sequence is a man aged 55-75 years with active COVID-19. The chain uses TRBV6-2 or TRBV6-3 and TRBJ2-7; 8 positions agree with TRBD2. Sequencing used peripheral blood. The CDR3 here is CASSYSSSGLSYEQYF. The CDR3 DNA follows: TGTGCCAGCAGTTACTCGTCTAGCGGGCTCTCCTACGAGCAGTACTTC.